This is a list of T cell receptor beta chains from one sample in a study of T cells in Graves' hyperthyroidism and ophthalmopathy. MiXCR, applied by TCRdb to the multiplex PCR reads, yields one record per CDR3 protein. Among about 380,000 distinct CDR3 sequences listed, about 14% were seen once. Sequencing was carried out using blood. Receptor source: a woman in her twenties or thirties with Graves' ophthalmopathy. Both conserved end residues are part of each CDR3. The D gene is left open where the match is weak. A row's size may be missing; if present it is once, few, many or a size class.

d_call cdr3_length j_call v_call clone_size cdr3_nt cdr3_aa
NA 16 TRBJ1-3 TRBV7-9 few TGTGCCAGCAGCTCAACAGGGTCGCATTCTGGAAACACCATATATTTT CASSSTGSHSGNTIYF
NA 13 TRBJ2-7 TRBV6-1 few TGTGCCAGCAGTGCGGATATCAACTACGGGCAGTACTTC CASSADINYGQYF
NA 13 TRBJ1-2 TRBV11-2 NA TGTGCCAGCAGCTCCCTGAGGGTCGGTGGCTACACCTTC CASSSLRVGGYTF
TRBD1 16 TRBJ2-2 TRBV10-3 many TGTGCCATCAGTCCAGGACAGGGGATTATAGCCGGGGAGCTGTTTTTT CAISPGQGIIAGELFF
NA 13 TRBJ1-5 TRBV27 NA TGTGCCAGCAAGGGGGGCAGGGATCAGCCCCAGCATTTT CASKGGRDQPQHF
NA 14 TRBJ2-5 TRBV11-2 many TGTGCCAGCAGCCCCACTGGAACCCAAGAGACCCAGTACTTC CASSPTGTQETQYF
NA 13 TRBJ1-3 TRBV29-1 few TGCAGCGCGGGACATCCCTCTGGAAACACCATATATTTT CSAGHPSGNTIYF
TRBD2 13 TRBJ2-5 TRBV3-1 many TGTGCCAGCAGCCATCTGCGGGGGGAGACCCAGTACTTC CASSHLRGETQYF
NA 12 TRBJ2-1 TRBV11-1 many TGTGCCAGCAGCTTAGGAGCAAATGAGCAGTTCTTC CASSLGANEQFF
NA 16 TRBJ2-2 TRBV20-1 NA TGCAGTGCTAGTGCGGGGCCCTTGAAGTTGGCCGGGGAGCTGTTTTTT CSASAGPLKLAGELFF
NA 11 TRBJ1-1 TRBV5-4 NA TGTGCCAGCGTCAGGGGCACTGAAGCTTTCTTT CASVRGTEAFF
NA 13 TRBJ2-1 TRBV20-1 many TGCAGTGCTCTCTTCACTAGCTCGCCTGAGCAGTTCTTC CSALFTSSPEQFF
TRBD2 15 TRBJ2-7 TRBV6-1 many TGTGCCAGCAGTTGGGGCGGGGGAGTCTCCTACGAGCAGTACTTC CASSWGGGVSYEQYF
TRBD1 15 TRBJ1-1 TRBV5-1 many TGCGCCAGCAGCATCGACAGGGGGCTCGAGACTGAAGCTTTCTTT CASSIDRGLETEAFF
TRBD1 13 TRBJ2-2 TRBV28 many TGTGCCAGCGAAAACAGGGGTTCGGGGGAGCTGTTTTTT CASENRGSGELFF
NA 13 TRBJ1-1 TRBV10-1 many TGCGCCATCGTCGTCAGGGGCAACACTGAAGCTTTCTTT CAIVVRGNTEAFF
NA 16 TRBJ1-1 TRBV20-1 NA TGCAGTGCCCGGGAACCCGAGGGACCGGAGAACACTGAAGCTTTCTTT CSAREPEGPENTEAFF
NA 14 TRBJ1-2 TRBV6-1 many TGTGCCAGCAGTGAAAGGGGGTTCGGCGATGGCTACACCTTC CASSERGFGDGYTF
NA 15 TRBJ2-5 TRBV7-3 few TGTGCCAGCAGCTTAACGGGACATAGTGGAGAGACCCAGTACTTC CASSLTGHSGETQYF
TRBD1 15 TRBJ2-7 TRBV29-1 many TGCAGCGTCGCGGACAGGGGGCAGGTATCCTACGAGCAGTACTTC CSVADRGQVSYEQYF
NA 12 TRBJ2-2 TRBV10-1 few TGCGCCAGCGGTCGGAACACCGGGGAGCTGTTTTTT CASGRNTGELFF
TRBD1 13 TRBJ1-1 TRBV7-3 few TGTGCCAGCAGCGAGGGGGCGCAGACTGAAGCTTTCTTT CASSEGAQTEAFF
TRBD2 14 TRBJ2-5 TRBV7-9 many TGTGCCAGCAGCTACGGCGGGGGGCAGGAGACCCAGTACTTC CASSYGGGQETQYF
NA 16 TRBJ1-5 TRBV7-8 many TGTGCCAGCAGCTCGGGGGGGGACATATTGCGTCTGCCCCAGCATTTT CASSSGGDILRLPQHF